This T cell receptor (beta chain) appears in the sequencing data of a study of lymphopenia after photon versus proton radiotherapy. The method was immunoSEQ multiplex PCR; TCRdb's version includes in-frame clones alone and lacks a portion of them. The table shows around 30,000 clones, with approximately 80% occurring only once. Findings of the study overall: Oligoclonal CD8+ Temra expansion after nadir drove photon patients' diversity drop. Larger post-nadir TCR diversity loss correlated inversely with survival in deceased patients. Better survival with proton therapy was suggested as possible, not demonstrated. Proton therapy kept repertoires fairly stable, unlike photons, which gained effector/memory cells.

CDR1 and CDR2 from the germline V gene are MDHEN and SYDVKM. This CDR3 is built from 19 residues. Trimming removed 5 bases from V and 3 bases from J, with 26 bases in between. Comments on this clone: Its matching antigen is unknown.

The rearrangement uses TRBV28 and TRBJ1-5; D perhaps matches TRBD1 (5 bases). The sequence was collected from an older woman with pancreatic cancer. The source material was peripheral blood, sampled from a patient treated with proton-based radiotherapy. The CDR3 bases are TGTGCCAGCAGTCCCCGAAGGCGGGGACCTTCGTTTGTCAATCAGCCCCAGCATTTT. This sequence encodes CASSPRRRGPSFVNQPQHF.